This T cell receptor beta chain was retrieved from a study of cytomegalovirus exposure and HLA in healthy donors. For the study at large: The use of the same platform for the 95 to 150 validation repertoires and the roughly 700 first-cohort repertoires was reported by a later analysis. General study findings and limits: Rarity characterized most TCR sequences, yet some public TCRs appeared in many donors. In vitro work confirmed that a few CMV-associated chains recognize CMV antigens. According to a subsequent analysis, TCR clusters identified in the first cohort showed a tendency to co-occur across the 100 to 150 validation repertoires.

With regard to this clone: Its specificity is unknown.

TCRdb's copy holds only in-frame clones and misses some; the assay was immunoSEQ multiplex PCR. This sample has 98,000 or so clones, with approximately 96% found just once. This TCR was sampled from a young woman in good health and CMV-seronegative. The specimen sequenced was PBMCs.

The CDR3 DNA reads as TGTGCCAGTGACCTCAGGGCGGGGGCCAACGTCCTGACTTTC. Protein: CASDLRAGANVLTF. The chain employs TRBV2 and TRBJ2-6; D possibly corresponds to TRBD1 (5 bases). Germline assignment: CDR1 SNHLY and CDR2 FYNNEI. The CDR3 has 14 residues. V gave up 9 bases and J gave up 4 bases, with 13 bases separating them.